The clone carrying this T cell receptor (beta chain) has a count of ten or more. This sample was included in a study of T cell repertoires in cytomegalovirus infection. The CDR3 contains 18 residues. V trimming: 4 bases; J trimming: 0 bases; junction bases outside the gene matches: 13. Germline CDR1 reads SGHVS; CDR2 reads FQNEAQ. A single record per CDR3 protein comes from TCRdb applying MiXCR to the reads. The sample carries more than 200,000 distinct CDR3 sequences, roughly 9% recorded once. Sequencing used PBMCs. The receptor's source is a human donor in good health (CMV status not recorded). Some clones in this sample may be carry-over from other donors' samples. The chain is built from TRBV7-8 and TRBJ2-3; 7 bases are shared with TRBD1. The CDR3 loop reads CASSSIRGQSLSTDTQYF. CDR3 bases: TGTGCCAGCAGCTCGATCCGGGGACAGAGCTTAAGCACAGATACGCAGTATTTT.